A single sample gave rise to the 26 T cell receptor beta chains below, sequenced in a study of blood T cell repertoires in COVID-19. Data came from immunoSEQ multiplex PCR; TCRdb stores just in-frame clones and leaves some out. The sample consists of about 130,000 clones, around 80% of them appearing once. Sequencing was done on a sample of peripheral blood. These TCRs come from a man aged 65 to 79 with acute or convalescent COVID-19.

The chain uses TRBV5-1 and TRBJ2-2, with 7 bases that match TRBD1. In germline, CDR1 is SGHRS, CDR2 YFSETQ. Unmatched junction bases numbered 4, after V lost 1 base and J lost 1 base. The CDR3 spans 16 residues. The CDR3 loop is CASSLRWTGNTGELFF. The CDR3 DNA reads TGCGCCAGCAGCTTGCGGTGGACAGGGAACACCGGGGAGCTGTTTTTT.

This chain links TRBV11-2 with TRBJ2-3; 11 nucleotides match TRBD2. Germline loops: CDR1 SGHAT, CDR2 FQNNGV. The V segment lost 1 base and the J segment 0 bases; nucleotides outside the gene matches: 6. The CDR3 sequence is 18 residues long. This CDR3 is CASSLAPSGGTSTDTQYF. The CDR3 DNA reads TGTGCCAGCAGCTTAGCTCCTAGCGGGGGGACTAGCACAGATACGCAGTATTTT.

Worth noting for this clone: The same CDR3 is also encoded by other DNA sequences in this sample. The chain couples TRBV5-1 to TRBJ2-3; tentatively, D is TRBD1 (6 bases). The CDR3 has 14 amino acids. Germline lookup yields CDR1 SGHRS and CDR2 YFSETQ. The V and J ends lost 2 bases and 3 bases respectively, with 10 bases between them. The DNA for the CDR3 is TGCGCCAGCAGCTTTTACAGGGAGACAGATACGCAGTATTTT. It yields the protein CASSFYRETDTQYF.

Only a few counts were recorded for this clone. The rearrangement uses TRBV6-5 and TRBJ2-7; 9 bases agree with TRBD1. This CDR3 has 14 residues. The V and J ends lost 2 bases and 4 bases, in that order; junction bases with no gene match: 3. The V gene's germline CDR1 is MNHEY and CDR2 SVGAGI. CDR3 nucleotides: TGTGCCAGCAGTTACAGGGACAGGGCATACGAGCAGTACTTC. This codes for CASSYRDRAYEQYF.

The chain recombines TRBV7-9 with TRBJ1-1, with D maybe TRBD1 (5 bases). Germline loops: CDR1 SEHNR, CDR2 FQNEAQ (reference sequence). Trimming removed 5 bases from V and 13 bases from J, with 14 bases in between. The CDR3 is 11 residues long. CDR3 coding DNA: TGTGCCAGCAGCGAAGCCCCGGGACTTTTCTTT. As protein: CASSEAPGLFF.

The chain joins TRBV21-1 to TRBJ2-3; the table's TRBD2 call for D was not verified on the DNA. TRBV21-1 is shown as a pseudogene. This CDR3 region has 17 residues. The CDR3 reads CASSKRARGVVTDTQYF. The DNA of the CDR3 is TGTGCCAGCAGCAAACGGGCGCGGGGGGTAGTCACAGATACGCAGTATTTT.

The V and J genes are TRBV7-3 and TRBJ2-1; 8 positions match TRBD2. Germline-derived CDR1 and CDR2 are SGHTA and FQGTGA. Trimming cost V 2 bases and J 6 bases; bases outside gene matches: 3. The CDR3 totals 14 residues. For the CDR3, the DNA is TGTGCCAGCAGCTTATCGGGACTAGTCAATGAGCAGTTCTTC. This translates into CASSLSGLVNEQFF.

The rearrangement links TRBV5-6 to TRBJ2-1; 8 nucleotides agree with TRBD2. Germline V gives CDR1 SGHDT, CDR2 YYEEEE. V was clipped by 0 bases and J by 7 bases; unmatched bases: 9. The CDR3 length is 16 residues. CDR3 residues: CASSLAGSGVWNEQFF. As DNA, the CDR3 is TGTGCCAGCAGCTTGGCAGGTAGCGGGGTGTGGAATGAGCAGTTCTTC.

This clone has only one observation. The CDR3 spells CAISQQGKDTQYF. CDR3 DNA: TGTGCCATCAGTCAGCAGGGGAAAGATACGCAGTATTTT. The gene calls are TRBV10-3 and TRBJ2-3; D might be TRBD1 (6 bases). In germline, CDR1 is ENHRY, CDR2 SYGVKD. The germline V and J ends were trimmed by 5 bases and 5 bases, with 11 bases remaining between them. The CDR3 spans 13 residues.

The chain uses TRBV5-1 and TRBJ1-4; 10 nucleotides match TRBD1. V was pared by 5 bases and J by 5 bases, with 3 bases of the junction left unmatched. Germline values: CDR1 SGHRS, CDR2 YFSETQ. The CDR3 consists of 14 residues. CDR3: CASRQDRGNEKLFF. The CDR3, as DNA: TGCGCCAGCAGACAGGACAGGGGGAATGAAAAACTGTTTTTT.

The chain couples TRBV5-1 to TRBJ1-3, with 9 bases lining up with TRBD1. The V segment lost 3 bases and the J segment 4 bases; nucleotides outside the gene matches: 2. CDR3 length equals 14 residues. The V gene's germline CDR1 is SGHRS and CDR2 YFSETQ. The CDR3 region has the DNA TGCGCCAGCAGCTGGACAGGGGACGGAAACACCATATATTTT. Amino acid sequence: CASSWTGDGNTIYF.

DNA for the CDR3: TGTGCCAGCAGCCGGAACACTGAAGCTTTCTTT. This translates into CASSRNTEAFF. V is TRBV6-5 and J is TRBJ1-1; D is unclear. This CDR3 is built from 11 residues. Germline values: CDR1 MNHEY, CDR2 SVGAGI. Trimming pared 6 bases from V and 1 base from J, leaving 3 bases between.

V gene TRBV6-5 combines with J gene TRBJ2-3, with 8 bases identical to TRBD1. V lost 6 bases and J lost 3; bases outside the gene matches: 5. The V gene's germline CDR1 is MNHEY and CDR2 SVGAGI. The CDR3 contains 14 residues. The CDR3 protein is CASRQGAFTDTQYF. In DNA, the CDR3 is TGTGCCAGCAGGCAGGGGGCTTTTACAGATACGCAGTATTTT.

The genes are TRBV6-5 and TRBJ2-1; D not resolved. Germline V gene sequence: CDR1 MNHEY, CDR2 SVGAGI. The CDR3 has 13 amino acids. V was shortened by 6 bases and J by 10 bases, with 16 bases between the two germline ends. CDR3 nucleotides: TGTGCCAGCAGGGTGAGGCCATCCTCGGAGCAGTTCTTC. Protein: CASRVRPSSEQFF.

V usage is TRBV15 and J usage is TRBJ2-3; 12 bases are shared with TRBD1. From germline, CDR1 is LNHNV and CDR2 YYDKDF (reference sequence). The ends lost 3 bases at V and 5 bases at J; junction bases unmatched: 9. The CDR3 consists of 17 residues. The CDR3 reads CATSRTFGTGGKDTQYF. As DNA, the CDR3 is TGTGCCACCAGCAGGACCTTCGGGACAGGGGGCAAAGATACGCAGTATTTT.

The J gene is TRBJ1-2, the V gene TRBV12-5, with 10 bases lining up with TRBD1. CDR1 is LGHNT and CDR2 is FRNRAP in the germline V gene. Trimming cost V 6 bases and J 5 bases; bases outside gene matches: 3. CDR3 length equals 13 residues. The CDR3 loop reads CASGGQGGYGYTF. The CDR3 DNA is TGTGCTAGTGGAGGACAGGGGGGATATGGCTACACCTTC.

The V and J genes are TRBV11-3 and TRBJ1-2; tentatively, D is TRBD1 (6 bases). CDR1 is SGHNT and CDR2 is YENEEA in the germline V gene. The V and J ends lost 1 base and 6 bases respectively, with 15 bases between them. CDR3 length equals 15 residues. CDR3 protein: CASSLVWQGSNGYTF. The DNA for the CDR3 is TGTGCCAGCAGCTTAGTCTGGCAGGGGTCGAATGGCTACACCTTC.

This clone was recorded only once. The chain is built from TRBV10-3 and TRBJ2-1; TRBD2 agrees at 14 bases. The germline V gene has CDR1 ENHRY and CDR2 SYGVKD. Germline trimming cut 7 bases from V and 5 bases from J; bases unmatched to any gene: 7. The CDR3 covers 16 residues. CDR3 in amino acids: CAITRTSGGPNNEQFF. The CDR3 nucleotides read TGTGCCATCACTAGGACTAGCGGGGGGCCTAACAATGAGCAGTTCTTC.

J is TRBJ2-2 and V is TRBV28, with D perhaps TRBD2 (6 bases). Trimming removed 2 bases from V and 6 bases from J, with 7 bases in between. CDR3 size: 13 residues. Germline loops: CDR1 MDHEN, CDR2 SYDVKM. The chain's CDR3 is CASSLGGSGELFF. CDR3 nucleotides: TGTGCCAGCAGTTTAGGGGGGTCCGGGGAGCTGTTTTTT. The variable domain in full, with the rest retrieved from reference TRBV28 and TRBJ2-2, is DVKVTQSSRYLVKRTGEKVFLECVQDMDHENMFWYRQDPGLGLRLIYFSYDVKMKEKGDIPEGYSVSREKKERFSLILESASTNQTSMYLCASSLGGSGELFFGEGSRLTVL.

V usage is TRBV5-6 and J usage is TRBJ1-4; TRBD1 agrees at 7 bases. Looked up from germline, CDR1 is SGHDT and CDR2 is YYEEEE. With V trimmed by 4 bases and J by 8 bases, 8 bases remained unmatched. There are 14 residues in the CDR3. The CDR3 region is CASSLDRLGEKLFF. DNA of the CDR3: TGTGCCAGCAGCCTGGACAGGTTGGGGGAAAAACTGTTTTTT.

The chain joins TRBV3-1 (or the pseudogene TRBV3-2) to TRBJ1-3, with a weak D call TRBD1 (5 bases). Trimming took off 4 bases at V and 4 bases at J, with 8 bases between the two ends. The CDR3 spans 13 residues. From germline, CDR1 is LGHDT and CDR2 YNNKEL (reference sequence). This CDR3 is CASSRRTGNTIYF. CDR3 in DNA: TGTGCCAGCAGCCGCCGGACAGGAAACACCATATATTTT.

This clone was counted once. V is TRBV19 and J is TRBJ1-5, with D tentatively TRBD1 (5 bases). Trimming took 10 bases from V and 6 from J, leaving 19 bases between them. The CDR3 is 14 amino acids. CDR1 and CDR2 (germline): LNHDA, SQIVND (reference sequence). The CDR3 DNA sequence: TGTGCCACCCGGGCAGGGCAGGTAGTTCAGCCCCAGCATTTT. This sequence encodes CATRAGQVVQPQHF.

The chain couples TRBV20-1 to TRBJ1-4, with D maybe TRBD1 (6 bases). V gave up 4 bases and J gave up 8 bases, with 8 bases separating them. Germline loops: CDR1 DFQATT, CDR2 SNEGSKA (reference sequence). The CDR3 loop spans 11 amino acids. Here the CDR3 reads CSAKQGEKLFF. The CDR3 DNA is TGCAGTGCTAAGCAGGGGGAAAAACTGTTTTTT.

This chain joins TRBV19 and TRBJ1-2; TRBD1 might be the D (6 bases). With 6 bases removed from V and 9 bases from J, the gap between germline ends came to 20 bases. Germline values: CDR1 LNHDA, CDR2 SQIVND (reference sequence). CDR3 size: 14 residues. This CDR3 is CASSISGGLISYTF. DNA of the CDR3: TGTGCCAGTAGCATTAGTGGGGGCCTCATAAGCTACACCTTC.

Only one count was recorded for this clone. This chain links TRBV28 with TRBJ1-2; unclear D gene. The CDR3 consists of 16 residues. The V gene's germline CDR1 is MDHEN and CDR2 SYDVKM. V was shortened by 4 bases and J by 2 bases, with 17 bases between the two germline ends. The CDR3 sequence: CASSSRPQTANYGYTF. The CDR3 region has the DNA TGTGCCAGCAGTTCCCGGCCTCAAACAGCAAACTATGGCTACACCTTC.

CDR3 sequence reads: CASSQWLEETQYF. The CDR3 region has the DNA TGTGCCAGCAGCCAATGGCTAGAAGAGACCCAGTACTTC. The chain combines TRBV3-1 (or the pseudogene TRBV3-2) with TRBJ2-5; no clear D gene. V was pared by 2 bases and J by 3 bases, with 7 bases between. This CDR3 is 13 amino acids long. CDR1 and CDR2 from the germline V gene are LGHDT and YNNKEL (reference sequence).